This T cell receptor (beta chain) was sequenced for a study of T-cell reconstitution after alpha-beta-depleted transplantation in children. Notes on this clonotype: Its target is not known.

Whole-study findings and limits: A year had passed since transplant, and T-cell counts and diversity by then came mostly from newly produced T cells. Several hundred expanded graft clones reportedly supplied alpha-beta T cells about two months after transplant.

The TCRbeta library incorporated unique molecular identifiers. TCRdb reprocessed the PCR reads via MiXCR and lists one record per CDR3 protein. The table lists fewer than 350,000 distinct CDR3 sequences, around 7.1% of them singletons. The CDR3 sequence is 16 residues long. The V end was cut by 2 bases, the J end by 3 bases, with 14 bases between. Germline values: CDR1 SGHTA, CDR2 FQGNSA. The chain is built from TRBV7-2 and TRBJ1-5; D is possibly TRBD1 (5 bases). This sample comprised peripheral blood, obtained 360 days after TCRalphabeta/CD19-depleted stem cell transplant. This TCR was recovered from a female patient aged 2-9 years who had a stem cell transplant for Fanconi anemia, so the T cells may come from the graft donor. The CDR3 loop is CASSLWWGGANQPQHF. As DNA, the CDR3 is TGTGCCAGCAGCTTATGGTGGGGTGGGGCCAATCAGCCCCAGCATTTT.